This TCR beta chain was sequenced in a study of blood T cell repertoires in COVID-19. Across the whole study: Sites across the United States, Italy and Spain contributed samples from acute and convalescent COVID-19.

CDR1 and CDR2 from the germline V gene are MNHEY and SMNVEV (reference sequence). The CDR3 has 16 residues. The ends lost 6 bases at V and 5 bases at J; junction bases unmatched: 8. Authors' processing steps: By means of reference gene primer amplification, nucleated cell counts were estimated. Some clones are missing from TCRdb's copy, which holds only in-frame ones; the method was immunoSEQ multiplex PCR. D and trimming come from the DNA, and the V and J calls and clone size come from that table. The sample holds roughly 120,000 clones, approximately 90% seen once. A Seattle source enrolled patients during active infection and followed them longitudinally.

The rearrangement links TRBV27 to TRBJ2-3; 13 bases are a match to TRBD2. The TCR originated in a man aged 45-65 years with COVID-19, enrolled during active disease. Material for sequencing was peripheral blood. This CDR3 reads CASSRGLAGVIDTQYF. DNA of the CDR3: TGTGCCAGCAGCCGTGGACTAGCGGGAGTCATAGATACGCAGTATTTT.